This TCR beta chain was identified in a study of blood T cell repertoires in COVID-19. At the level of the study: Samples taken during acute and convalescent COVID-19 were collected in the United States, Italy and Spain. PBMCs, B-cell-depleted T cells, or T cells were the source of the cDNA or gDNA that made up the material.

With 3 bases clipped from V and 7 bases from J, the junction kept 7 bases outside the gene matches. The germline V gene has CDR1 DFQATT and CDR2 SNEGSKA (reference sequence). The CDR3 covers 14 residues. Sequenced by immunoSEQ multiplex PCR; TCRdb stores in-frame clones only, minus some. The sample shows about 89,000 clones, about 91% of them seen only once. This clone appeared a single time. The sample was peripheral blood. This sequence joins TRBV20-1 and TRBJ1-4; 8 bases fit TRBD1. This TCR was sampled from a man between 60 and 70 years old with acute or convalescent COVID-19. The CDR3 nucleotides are TGCAGTGCTAGTAGTTCAGGGGGCCTTGAAAAACTGTTTTTT. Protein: CSASSSGGLEKLFF.